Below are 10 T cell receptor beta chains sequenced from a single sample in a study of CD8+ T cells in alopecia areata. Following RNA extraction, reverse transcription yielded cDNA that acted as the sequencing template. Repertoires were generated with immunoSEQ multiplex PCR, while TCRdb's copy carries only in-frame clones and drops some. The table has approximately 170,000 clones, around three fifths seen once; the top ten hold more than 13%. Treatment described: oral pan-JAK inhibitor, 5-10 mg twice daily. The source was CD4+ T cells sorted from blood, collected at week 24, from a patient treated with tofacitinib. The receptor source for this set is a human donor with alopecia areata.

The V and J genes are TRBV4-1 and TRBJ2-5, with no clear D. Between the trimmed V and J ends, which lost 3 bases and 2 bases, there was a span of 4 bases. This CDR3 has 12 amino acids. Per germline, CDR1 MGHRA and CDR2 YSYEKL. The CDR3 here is CASSQEQETQYF. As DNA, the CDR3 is TGCGCCAGCAGCCAGGAACAAGAGACCCAGTACTTC.

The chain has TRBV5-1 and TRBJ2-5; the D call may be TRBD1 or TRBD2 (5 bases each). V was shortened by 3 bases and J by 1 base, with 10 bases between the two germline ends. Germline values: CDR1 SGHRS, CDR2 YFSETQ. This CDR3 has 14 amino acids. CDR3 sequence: CASSSGRIQETQYF. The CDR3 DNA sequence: TGCGCCAGCAGCTCGGGACGGATCCAAGAGACCCAGTACTTC.

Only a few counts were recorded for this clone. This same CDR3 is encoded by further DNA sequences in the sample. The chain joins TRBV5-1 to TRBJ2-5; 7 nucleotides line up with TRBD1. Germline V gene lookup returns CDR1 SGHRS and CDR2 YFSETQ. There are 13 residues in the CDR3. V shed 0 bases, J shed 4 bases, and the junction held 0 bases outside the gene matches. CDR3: CASSLGQGETQYF. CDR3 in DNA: TGCGCCAGCAGCTTGGGACAGGGAGAGACCCAGTACTTC. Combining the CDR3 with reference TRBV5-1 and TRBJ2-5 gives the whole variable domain KAGVTQTPRYLIKTRGQQVTLSCSPISGHRSVSWYQQTPGQGLQFLFEYFSETQRNKGNFPGRFSGRQFSNSRSEMNVSTLELGDSALYLCASSLGQGETQYFGPGTRLLVL.

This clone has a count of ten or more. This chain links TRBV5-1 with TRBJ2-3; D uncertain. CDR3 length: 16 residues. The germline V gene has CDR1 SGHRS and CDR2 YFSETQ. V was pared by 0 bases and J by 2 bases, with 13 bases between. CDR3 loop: CASSLGGRTPTDTQYF. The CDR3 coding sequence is TGCGCCAGCAGCTTGGGCGGCAGGACCCCCACAGATACGCAGTATTTT.

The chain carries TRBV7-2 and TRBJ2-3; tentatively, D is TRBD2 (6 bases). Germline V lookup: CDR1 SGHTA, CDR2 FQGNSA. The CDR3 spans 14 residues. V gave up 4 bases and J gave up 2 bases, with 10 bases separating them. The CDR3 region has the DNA TGTGCCAGCAGCTCGGGACTGTTCACAGATACGCAGTATTTT. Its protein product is CASSSGLFTDTQYF.

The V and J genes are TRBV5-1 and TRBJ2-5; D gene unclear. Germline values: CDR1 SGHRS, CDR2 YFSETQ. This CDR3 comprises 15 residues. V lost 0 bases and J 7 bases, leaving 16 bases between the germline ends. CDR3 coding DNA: TGCGCCAGCAGCTTGGAGCTGAGTCGGTATGGGACCCAGTACTTC. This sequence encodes CASSLELSRYGTQYF.

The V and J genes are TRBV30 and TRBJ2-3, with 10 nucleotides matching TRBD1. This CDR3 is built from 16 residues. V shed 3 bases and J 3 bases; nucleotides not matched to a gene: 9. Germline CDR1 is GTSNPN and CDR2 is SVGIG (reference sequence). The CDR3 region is CAWRATGGSGTDTQYF. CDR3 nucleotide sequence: TGTGCCTGGAGGGCGACAGGGGGCAGTGGGACAGATACGCAGTATTTT.

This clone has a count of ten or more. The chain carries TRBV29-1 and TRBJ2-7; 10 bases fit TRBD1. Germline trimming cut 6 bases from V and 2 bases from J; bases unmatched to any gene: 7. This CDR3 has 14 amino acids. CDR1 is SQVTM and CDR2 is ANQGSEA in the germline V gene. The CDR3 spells CSVVPGQGTYEQYF. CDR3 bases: TGCAGCGTCGTGCCGGGACAGGGGACCTACGAGCAGTACTTC.

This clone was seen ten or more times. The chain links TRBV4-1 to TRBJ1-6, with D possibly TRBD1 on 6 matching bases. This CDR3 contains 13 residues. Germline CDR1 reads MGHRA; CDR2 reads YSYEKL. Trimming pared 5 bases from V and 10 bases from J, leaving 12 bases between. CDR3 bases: TGCGCCAGCAGCGCCGACAGGAGATCACCCCTCCACTTT. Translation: CASSADRRSPLHF.

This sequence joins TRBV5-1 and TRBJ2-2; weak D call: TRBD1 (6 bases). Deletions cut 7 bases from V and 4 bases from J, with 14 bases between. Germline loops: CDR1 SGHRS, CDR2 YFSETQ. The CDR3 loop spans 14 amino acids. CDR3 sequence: CASALGQFTGELFF. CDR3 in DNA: TGCGCCAGCGCCTTAGGACAGTTCACCGGGGAGCTGTTTTTT.